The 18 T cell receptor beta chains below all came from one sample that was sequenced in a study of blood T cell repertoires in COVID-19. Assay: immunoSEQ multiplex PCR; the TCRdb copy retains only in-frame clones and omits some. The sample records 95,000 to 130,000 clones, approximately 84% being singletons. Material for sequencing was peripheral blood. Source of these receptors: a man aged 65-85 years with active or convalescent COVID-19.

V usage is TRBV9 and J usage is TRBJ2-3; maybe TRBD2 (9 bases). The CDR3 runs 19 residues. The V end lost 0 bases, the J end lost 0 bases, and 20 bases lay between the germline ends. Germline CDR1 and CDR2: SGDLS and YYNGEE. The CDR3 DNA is TGTGCCAGCAGCGTAGATCCTAGCGGGACAGGATCCAGCACAGATACGCAGTATTTT. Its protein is CASSVDPSGTGSSTDTQYF. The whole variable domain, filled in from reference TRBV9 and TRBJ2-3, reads DSGVTQTPKHLITATGQRVTLRCSPRSGDLSVYWYQQSLDQGLQFLIQYYNGEERAKGNILERFSAQQFPDLHSELNLSSLELGDSALYFCASSVDPSGTGSSTDTQYFGPGTRLTVL.

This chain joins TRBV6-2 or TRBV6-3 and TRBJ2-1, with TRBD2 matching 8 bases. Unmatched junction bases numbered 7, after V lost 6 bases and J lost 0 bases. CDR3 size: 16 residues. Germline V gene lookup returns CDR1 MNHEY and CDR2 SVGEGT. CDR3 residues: CASSNSGTGSYNEQFF. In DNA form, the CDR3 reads TGTGCCAGCAGCAATAGCGGGACGGGCTCCTACAATGAGCAGTTCTTC.

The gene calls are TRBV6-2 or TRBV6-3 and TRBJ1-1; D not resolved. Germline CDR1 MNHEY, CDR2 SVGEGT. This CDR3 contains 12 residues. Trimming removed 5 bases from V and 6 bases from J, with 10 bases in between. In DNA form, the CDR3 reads TGTGCCAGCAGTGGAGATTTCGCTGAAGCTTTCTTT. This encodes CASSGDFAEAFF.

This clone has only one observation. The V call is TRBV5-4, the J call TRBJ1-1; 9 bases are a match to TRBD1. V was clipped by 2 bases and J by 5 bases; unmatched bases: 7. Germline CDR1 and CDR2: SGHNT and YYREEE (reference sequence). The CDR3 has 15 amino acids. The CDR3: CASSFGRDRETEAFF. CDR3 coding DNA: TGTGCCAGCAGCTTTGGCCGGGACAGGGAAACTGAAGCTTTCTTT.

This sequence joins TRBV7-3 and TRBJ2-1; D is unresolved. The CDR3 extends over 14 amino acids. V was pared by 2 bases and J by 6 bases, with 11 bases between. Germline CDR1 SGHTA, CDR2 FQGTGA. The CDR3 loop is CASSLSARINEQFF. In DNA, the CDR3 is TGTGCCAGCAGCTTATCGGCTAGAATCAATGAGCAGTTCTTC. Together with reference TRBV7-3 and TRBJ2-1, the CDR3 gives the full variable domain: GAGVSQTPSNKVTEKGKYVELRCDPISGHTALYWYRQSLGQGPEFLIYFQGTGAADDSGLPNDRFFAVRPEGSVSTLKIQRTERGDSAVYLCASSLSARINEQFFGPGTRLTVL.

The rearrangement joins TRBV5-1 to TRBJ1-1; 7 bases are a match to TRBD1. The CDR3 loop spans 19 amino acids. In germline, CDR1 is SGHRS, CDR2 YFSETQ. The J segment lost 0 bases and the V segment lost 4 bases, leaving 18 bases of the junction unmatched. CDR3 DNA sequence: TGCGCCAGCAGCCGCGGCGCGGCGTCGGGACAGAGGCTGAACACTGAAGCTTTCTTT. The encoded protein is CASSRGAASGQRLNTEAFF.

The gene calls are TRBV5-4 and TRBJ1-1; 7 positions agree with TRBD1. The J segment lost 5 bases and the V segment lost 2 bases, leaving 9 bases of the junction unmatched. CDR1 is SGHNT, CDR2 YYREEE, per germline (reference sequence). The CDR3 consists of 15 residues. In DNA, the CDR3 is TGTGCCAGCAGCTTTGGAAACAGGGGCGGAACTGAAGCTTTCTTT. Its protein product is CASSFGNRGGTEAFF.

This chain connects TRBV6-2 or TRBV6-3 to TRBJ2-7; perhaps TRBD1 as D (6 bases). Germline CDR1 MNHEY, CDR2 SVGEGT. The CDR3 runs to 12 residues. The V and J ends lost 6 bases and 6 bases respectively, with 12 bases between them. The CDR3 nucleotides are TGTGCCAGCAGCGAACAGGGCGTCGAGCAGTACTTC. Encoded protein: CASSEQGVEQYF.

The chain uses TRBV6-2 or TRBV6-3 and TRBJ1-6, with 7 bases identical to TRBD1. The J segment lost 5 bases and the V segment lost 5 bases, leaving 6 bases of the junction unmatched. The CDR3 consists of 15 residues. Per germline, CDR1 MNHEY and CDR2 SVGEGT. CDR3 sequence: CASSKRTGDNSPLHF. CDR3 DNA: TGTGCCAGCAGTAAGAGGACAGGCGATAATTCACCCCTCCACTTT.

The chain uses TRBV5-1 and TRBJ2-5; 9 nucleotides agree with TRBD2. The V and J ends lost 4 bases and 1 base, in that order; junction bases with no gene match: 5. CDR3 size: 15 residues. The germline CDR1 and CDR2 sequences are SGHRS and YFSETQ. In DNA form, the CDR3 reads TGCGCCAGCAGCACGGGACTAGCAACCCAAGAGACCCAGTACTTC. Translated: CASSTGLATQETQYF.

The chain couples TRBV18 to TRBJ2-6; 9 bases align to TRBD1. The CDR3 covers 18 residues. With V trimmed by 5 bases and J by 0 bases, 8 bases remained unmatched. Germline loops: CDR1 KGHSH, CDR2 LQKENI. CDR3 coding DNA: TGTGCCAGCTCAGCACAGGGGGCACATTCCTCTGGGGCCAACGTCCTGACTTTC. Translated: CASSAQGAHSSGANVLTF.

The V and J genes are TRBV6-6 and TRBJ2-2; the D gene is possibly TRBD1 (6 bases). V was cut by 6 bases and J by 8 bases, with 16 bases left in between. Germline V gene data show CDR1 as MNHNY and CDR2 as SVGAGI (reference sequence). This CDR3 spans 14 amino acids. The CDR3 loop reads CASRPTGWGGELFF. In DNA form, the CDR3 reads TGTGCCAGCAGACCTACAGGGTGGGGAGGGGAGCTGTTTTTT.

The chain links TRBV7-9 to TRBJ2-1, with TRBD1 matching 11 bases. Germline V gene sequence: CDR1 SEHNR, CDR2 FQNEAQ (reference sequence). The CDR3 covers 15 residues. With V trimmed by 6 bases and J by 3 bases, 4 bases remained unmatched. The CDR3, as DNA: TGTGCCAGCAGGACCGGGACAGGGGGCTACAATGAGCAGTTCTTC. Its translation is CASRTGTGGYNEQFF.

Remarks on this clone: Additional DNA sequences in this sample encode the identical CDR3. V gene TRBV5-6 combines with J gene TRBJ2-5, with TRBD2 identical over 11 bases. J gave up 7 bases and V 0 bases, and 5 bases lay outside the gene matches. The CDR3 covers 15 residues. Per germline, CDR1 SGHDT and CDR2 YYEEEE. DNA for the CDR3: TGTGCCAGCAGCTTGGAAGGCACTAGCGGGGGGACCCAGTACTTC. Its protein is CASSLEGTSGGTQYF.

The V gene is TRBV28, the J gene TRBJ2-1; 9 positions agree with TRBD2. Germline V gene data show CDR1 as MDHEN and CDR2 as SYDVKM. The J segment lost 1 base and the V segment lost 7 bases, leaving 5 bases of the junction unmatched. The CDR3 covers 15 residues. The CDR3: CASKGSGSSYNEQFF. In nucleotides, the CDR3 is TGTGCCAGCAAAGGTAGCGGGAGTTCCTACAATGAGCAGTTCTTC.

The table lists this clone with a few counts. The CDR3: CASSFSDNSPLHF. In DNA, the CDR3 is TGTGCCAGCAGTTTTAGCGATAATTCACCCCTCCACTTT. The V and J genes are TRBV27 and TRBJ1-6; D remains unclear. V was pared by 3 bases and J by 5 bases, with 5 bases between. Germline V lookup: CDR1 MNHEY, CDR2 SMNVEV (reference sequence). This CDR3 is built from 13 residues.

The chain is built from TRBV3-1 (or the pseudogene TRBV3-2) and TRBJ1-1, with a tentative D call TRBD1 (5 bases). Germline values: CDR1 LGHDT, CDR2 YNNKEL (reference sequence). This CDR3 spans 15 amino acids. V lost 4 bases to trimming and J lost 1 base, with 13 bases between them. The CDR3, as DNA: TGTGCCAGCAGCCCACCCCTTAGGGGGAACACTGAAGCTTTCTTT. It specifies CASSPPLRGNTEAFF.

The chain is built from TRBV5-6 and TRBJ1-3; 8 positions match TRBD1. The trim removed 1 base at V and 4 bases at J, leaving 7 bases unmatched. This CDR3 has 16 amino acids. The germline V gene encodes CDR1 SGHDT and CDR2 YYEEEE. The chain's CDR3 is CASSLTGGARGNTIYF. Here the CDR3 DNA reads TGTGCCAGCAGCTTGACAGGGGGAGCGCGGGGAAACACCATATATTTT.